The rows below give T cell receptor beta chains drawn from one sample of a study of cytomegalovirus exposure and HLA in healthy donors. Produced via immunoSEQ multiplex PCR; TCRdb's table is partial and in-frame only. The sample contains 200,000 to 250,000 clones, 65% to 85% of which appear only once. Input material: PBMCs. These TCRs come from a man between 50 and 59 years old in good health and CMV-seronegative. Each CDR3 is given with its conserved first and last residue. The D gene is left open where the match is weak. Rows give clone size only sometimes, using once, few, many, or a class for an expanded clone.

CATAGLTISEQYF	TGTGCCACCGCGGGACTGACAATTTCCGAGCAGTACTTC	TRBV2	TRBJ2-7	.	.	13
CASSSSGQVYEQYF	TGTGCCAGCAGCTCATCGGGACAGGTCTACGAGCAGTACTTC	TRBV7-9	TRBJ2-7	TRBD1	.	14
CASSDRRVGEKLFF	TGTGCCAGCAGTGATCGCAGGGTTGGGGAAAAACTGTTTTTT	TRBV2	TRBJ1-4	.	few	14
CASSFQAGMAGELFF	TGCGCCAGCAGCTTCCAAGCGGGAATGGCCGGGGAGCTGTTTTTT	TRBV5-1	TRBJ2-2	TRBD2	.	15
CSVVTTSYEQYF	TGCAGCGTCGTTACAACCTCCTACGAGCAGTACTTC	TRBV29-1	TRBJ2-7	.	once	12
CASSLREGSSNEQFF	TGTGCCAGCAGCCTTCGGGAGGGCTCTAGTAATGAGCAGTTCTTC	TRBV7-7	TRBJ2-1	TRBD2	.	15
CASTEPGGGRANEKLFF	TGTGCCAGCACCGAGCCGGGCGGGGGGCGAGCGAATGAAAAACTGTTTTTT	TRBV28	TRBJ1-4	.	once	17
CASSLSTGQASYNEQFF	TGCGCCAGCAGCTTATCGACAGGACAAGCTTCCTACAATGAGCAGTTCTTC	TRBV5-1	TRBJ2-1	.	once	17
CASSLRVAANEQFF	TGTGCCAGCAGCTTAAGGGTTGCGGCCAATGAGCAGTTCTTC	TRBV7-3	TRBJ2-1	.	.	14
CASSLDGGLSSKQYF	TGTGCCAGCAGCTTAGATGGGGGCCTGTCATCCAAGCAGTACTTC	TRBV11-2	TRBJ2-7	.	.	15
CASSPPGGQNTEAFF	TGTGCCAGCAGTCCGCCTGGGGGCCAGAACACTGAAGCTTTCTTT	TRBV6-6	TRBJ1-1	.	few	15
CASKRGGWPGGTDTQYF	TGTGCCAGTAAGCGGGGAGGGTGGCCAGGGGGCACAGATACGCAGTATTTT	TRBV19	TRBJ2-3	.	.	17
CASSQGSGQGFYEQYF	TGTGCCAGCAGCCAAGGGTCGGGACAGGGGTTCTACGAGCAGTACTTC	TRBV4-2	TRBJ2-7	TRBD1	.	16